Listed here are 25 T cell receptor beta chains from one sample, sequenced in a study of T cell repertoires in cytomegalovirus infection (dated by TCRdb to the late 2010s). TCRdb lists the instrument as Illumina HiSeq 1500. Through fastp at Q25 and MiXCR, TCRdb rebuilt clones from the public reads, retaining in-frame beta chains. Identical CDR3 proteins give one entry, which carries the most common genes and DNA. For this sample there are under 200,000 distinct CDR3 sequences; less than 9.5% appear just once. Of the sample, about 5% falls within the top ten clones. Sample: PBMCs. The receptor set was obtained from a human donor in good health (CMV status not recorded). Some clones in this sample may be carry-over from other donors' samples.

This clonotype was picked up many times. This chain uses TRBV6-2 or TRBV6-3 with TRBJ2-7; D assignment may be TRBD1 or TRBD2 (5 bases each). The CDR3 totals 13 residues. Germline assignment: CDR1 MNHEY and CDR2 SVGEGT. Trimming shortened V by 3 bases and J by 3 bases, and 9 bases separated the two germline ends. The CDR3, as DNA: TGTGCCAGCAGTTATGGGACCTACTACGAGCAGTACTTC. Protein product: CASSYGTYYEQYF.

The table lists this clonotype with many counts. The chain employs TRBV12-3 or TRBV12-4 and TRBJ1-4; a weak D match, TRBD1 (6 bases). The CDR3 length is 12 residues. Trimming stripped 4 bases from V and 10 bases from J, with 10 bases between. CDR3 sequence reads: CASSSGGSKLFF. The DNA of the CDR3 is TGTGCCAGCAGTTCCGGGGGCTCAAAACTGTTTTTT.

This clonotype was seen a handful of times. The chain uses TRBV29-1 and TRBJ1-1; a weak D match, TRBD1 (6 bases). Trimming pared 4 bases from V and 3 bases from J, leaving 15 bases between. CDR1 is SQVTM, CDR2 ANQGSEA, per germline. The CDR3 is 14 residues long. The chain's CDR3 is CSVVSNRVDTEAFF. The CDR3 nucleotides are TGCAGCGTTGTTTCCAACAGGGTTGACACTGAAGCTTTCTTT.

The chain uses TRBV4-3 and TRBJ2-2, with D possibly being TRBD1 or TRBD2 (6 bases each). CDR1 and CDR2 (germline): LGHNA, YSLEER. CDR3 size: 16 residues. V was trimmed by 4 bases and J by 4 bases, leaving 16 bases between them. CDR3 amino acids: CASSLSGGAGTGELFF. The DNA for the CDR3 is TGCGCCAGCAGCCTCTCCGGGGGCGCAGGCACCGGGGAGCTGTTTTTT.

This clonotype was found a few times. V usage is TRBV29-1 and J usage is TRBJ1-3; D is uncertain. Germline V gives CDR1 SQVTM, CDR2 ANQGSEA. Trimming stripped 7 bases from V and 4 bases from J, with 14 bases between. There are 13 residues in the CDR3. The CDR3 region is CSAGTVNGNTIYF. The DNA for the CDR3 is TGCAGCGCGGGAACGGTCAACGGAAACACCATATATTTT.

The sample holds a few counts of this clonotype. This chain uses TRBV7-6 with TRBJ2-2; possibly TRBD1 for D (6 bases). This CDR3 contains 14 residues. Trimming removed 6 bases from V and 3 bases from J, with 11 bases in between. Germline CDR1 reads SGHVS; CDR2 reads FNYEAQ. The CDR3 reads CASRPGADTGELFF. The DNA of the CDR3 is TGTGCCAGCAGGCCAGGGGCGGACACCGGGGAGCTGTTTTTT.

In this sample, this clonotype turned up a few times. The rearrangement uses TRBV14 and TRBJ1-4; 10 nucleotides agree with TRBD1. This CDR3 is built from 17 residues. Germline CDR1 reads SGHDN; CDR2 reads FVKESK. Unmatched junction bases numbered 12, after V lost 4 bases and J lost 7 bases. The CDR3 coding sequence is TGTGCCAGCAGCCCCCCGGGACAGGGGAGAGGGGCTGAAAAACTGTTTTTT. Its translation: CASSPPGQGRGAEKLFF.

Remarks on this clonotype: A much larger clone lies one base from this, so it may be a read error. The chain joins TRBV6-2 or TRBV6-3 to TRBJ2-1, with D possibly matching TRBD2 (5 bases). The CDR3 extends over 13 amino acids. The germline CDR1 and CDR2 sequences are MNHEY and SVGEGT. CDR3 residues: CARSQRAGNEQFF. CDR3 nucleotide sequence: TGTGCCCGCAGCCAGAGGGCCGGAAATGAGCAGTTCTTC.

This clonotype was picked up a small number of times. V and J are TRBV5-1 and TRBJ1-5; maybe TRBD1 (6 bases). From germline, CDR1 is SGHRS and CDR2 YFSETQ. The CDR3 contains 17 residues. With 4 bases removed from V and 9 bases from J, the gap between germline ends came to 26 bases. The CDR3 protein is CASSLGGVGTTPGPQHF. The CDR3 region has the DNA TGCGCCAGCAGCCTTGGGGGTGTTGGGACAACTCCCGGGCCCCAGCATTTT. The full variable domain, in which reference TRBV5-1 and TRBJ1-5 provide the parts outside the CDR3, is KAGVTQTPRYLIKTRGQQVTLSCSPISGHRSVSWYQQTPGQGLQFLFEYFSETQRNKGNFPGRFSGRQFSNSRSEMNVSTLELGDSALYLCASSLGGVGTTPGPQHFGDGTRLSIL.

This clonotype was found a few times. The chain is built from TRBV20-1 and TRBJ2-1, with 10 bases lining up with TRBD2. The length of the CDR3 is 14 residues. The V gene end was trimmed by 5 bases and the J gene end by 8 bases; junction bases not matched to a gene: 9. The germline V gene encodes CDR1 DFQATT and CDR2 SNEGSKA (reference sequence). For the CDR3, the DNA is TGCAGTGCTTTTAGACTAGCGGGCCTCGATGAGCAGTTCTTC. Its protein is CSAFRLAGLDEQFF.

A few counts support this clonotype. CDR3 region: CASSARTGLGYTF. The CDR3 DNA reads as TGTGCCAGCAGTGCCCGGACGGGGTTAGGCTACACCTTC. The V call is TRBV2, the J call TRBJ1-2; D gene uncertain. Trimming stripped 4 bases from V and 8 bases from J, with 14 bases between. Germline CDR1 SNHLY, CDR2 FYNNEI. The CDR3 covers 13 residues.

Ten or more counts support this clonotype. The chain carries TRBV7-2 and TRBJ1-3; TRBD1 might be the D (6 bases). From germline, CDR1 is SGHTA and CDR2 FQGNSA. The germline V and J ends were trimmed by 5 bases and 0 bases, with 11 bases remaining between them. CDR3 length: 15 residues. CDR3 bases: TGTGCCAGCAGCAGGGGGGATTTCTCTGGAAACACCATATATTTT. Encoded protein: CASSRGDFSGNTIYF.

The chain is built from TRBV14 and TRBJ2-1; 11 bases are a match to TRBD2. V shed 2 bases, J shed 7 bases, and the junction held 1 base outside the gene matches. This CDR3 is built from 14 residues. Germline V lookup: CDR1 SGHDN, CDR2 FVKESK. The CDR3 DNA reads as TGTGCCAGCAGCCAACTAGCGGGAGGAAATGAGCAGTTCTTC. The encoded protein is CASSQLAGGNEQFF.

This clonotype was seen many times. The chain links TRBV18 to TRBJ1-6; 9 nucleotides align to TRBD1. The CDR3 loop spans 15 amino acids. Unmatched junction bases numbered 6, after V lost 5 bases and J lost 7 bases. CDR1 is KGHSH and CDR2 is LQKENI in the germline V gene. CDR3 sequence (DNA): TGTGCCAGCTCATACACCGGGACAGGGAATTCACCCCTCCACTTT. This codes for CASSYTGTGNSPLHF. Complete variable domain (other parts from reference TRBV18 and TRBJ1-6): NAGVMQNPRHLVRRRGQEARLRCSPMKGHSHVYWYRQLPEEGLKFMVYLQKENIIDESGMPKERFSAEFPKEGPSILRIQQVVRGDSAAYFCASSYTGTGNSPLHFGNGTRLTVT.

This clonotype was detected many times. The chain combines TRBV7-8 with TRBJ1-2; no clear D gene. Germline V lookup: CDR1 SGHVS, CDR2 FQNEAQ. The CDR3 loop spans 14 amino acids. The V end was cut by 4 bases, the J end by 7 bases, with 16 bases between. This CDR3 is CASSSTARGGGYTF. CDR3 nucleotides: TGTGCCAGCAGCTCGACGGCCCGTGGTGGTGGCTACACCTTC.

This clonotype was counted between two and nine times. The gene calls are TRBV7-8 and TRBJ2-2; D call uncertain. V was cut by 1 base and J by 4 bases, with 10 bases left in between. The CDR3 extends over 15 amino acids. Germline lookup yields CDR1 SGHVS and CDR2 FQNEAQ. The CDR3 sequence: CASSLVGTLTGELFF. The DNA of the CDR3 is TGTGCCAGCAGCTTAGTGGGAACGCTCACCGGGGAGCTGTTTTTT.

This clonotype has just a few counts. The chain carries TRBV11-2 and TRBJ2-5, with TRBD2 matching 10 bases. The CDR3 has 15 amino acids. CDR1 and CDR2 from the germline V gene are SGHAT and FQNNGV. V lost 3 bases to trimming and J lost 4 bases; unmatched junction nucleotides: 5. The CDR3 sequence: CASSLASGGRETQYF. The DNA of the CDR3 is TGTGCCAGCAGCTTGGCTAGCGGGGGACGAGAGACCCAGTACTTC.

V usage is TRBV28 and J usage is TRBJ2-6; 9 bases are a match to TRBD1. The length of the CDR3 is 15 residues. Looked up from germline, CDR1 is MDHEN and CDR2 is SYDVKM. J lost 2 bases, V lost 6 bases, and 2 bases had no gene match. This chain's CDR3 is CASRRQGAGANVLTF. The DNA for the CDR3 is TGTGCCAGCAGGAGACAGGGGGCTGGGGCCAACGTCCTGACTTTC. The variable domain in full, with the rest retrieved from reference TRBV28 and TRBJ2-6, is DVKVTQSSRYLVKRTGEKVFLECVQDMDHENMFWYRQDPGLGLRLIYFSYDVKMKEKGDIPEGYSVSREKKERFSLILESASTNQTSMYLCASRRQGAGANVLTFGAGSRLTVL.

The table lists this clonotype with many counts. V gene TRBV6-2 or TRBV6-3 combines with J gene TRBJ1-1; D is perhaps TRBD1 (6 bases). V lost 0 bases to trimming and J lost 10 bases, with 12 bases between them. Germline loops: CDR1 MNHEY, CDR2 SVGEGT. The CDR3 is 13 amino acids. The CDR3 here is CASSYSGGRRAFF. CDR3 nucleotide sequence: TGTGCCAGCAGTTACTCCGGGGGCCGCCGAGCTTTCTTT.

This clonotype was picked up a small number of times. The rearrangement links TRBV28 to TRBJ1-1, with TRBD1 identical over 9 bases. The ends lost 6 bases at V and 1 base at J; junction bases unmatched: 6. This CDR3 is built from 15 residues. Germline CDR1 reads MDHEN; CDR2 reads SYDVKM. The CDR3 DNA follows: TGTGCCAGCAGCTCTCAGGGACAGGGGAACACTGAAGCTTTCTTT. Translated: CASSSQGQGNTEAFF.

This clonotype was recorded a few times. The CDR3 DNA sequence: TGTGCCAGCAGCTCTGAGACAGGGGAAGAGACCCAGTACTTC. Amino acid sequence: CASSSETGEETQYF. The chain recombines TRBV7-2 with TRBJ2-5; 8 nucleotides line up with TRBD1. The CDR3 length is 14 residues. CDR1 and CDR2 (germline): SGHTA, FQGNSA. V was clipped by 4 bases and J by 3 bases; unmatched bases: 4.

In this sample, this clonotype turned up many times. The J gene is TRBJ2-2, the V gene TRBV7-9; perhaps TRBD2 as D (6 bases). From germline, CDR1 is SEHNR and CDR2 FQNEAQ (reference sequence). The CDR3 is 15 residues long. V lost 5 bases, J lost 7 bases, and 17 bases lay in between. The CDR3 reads CASSLYSRDNGELFF. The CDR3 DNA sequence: TGTGCCAGCAGCCTATACTCGCGGGATAACGGGGAGCTGTTTTTT.

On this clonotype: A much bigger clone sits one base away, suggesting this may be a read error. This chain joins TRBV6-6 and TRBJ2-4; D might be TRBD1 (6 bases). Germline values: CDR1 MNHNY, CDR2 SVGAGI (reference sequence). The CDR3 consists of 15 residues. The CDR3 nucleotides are TGTGCCAGCAGTACCCGGGACAAAGCCAAAAACATGCAGTACTTC. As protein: CASSTRDKAKNMQYF.

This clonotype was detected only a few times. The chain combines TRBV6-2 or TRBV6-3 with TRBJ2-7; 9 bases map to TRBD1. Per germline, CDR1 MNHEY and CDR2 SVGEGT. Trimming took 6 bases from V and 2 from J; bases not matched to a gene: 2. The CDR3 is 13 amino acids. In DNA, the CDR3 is TGTGCCAGCAGGGGGACAGGGACCTACGAGCAGTACTTC. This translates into CASRGTGTYEQYF.

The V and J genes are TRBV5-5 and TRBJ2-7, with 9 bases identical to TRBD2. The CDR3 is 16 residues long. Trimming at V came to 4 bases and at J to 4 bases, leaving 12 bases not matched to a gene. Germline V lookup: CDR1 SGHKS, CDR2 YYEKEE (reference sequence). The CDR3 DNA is TGTGCCAGCAGCACCGGTTTTGCGGGAGGGATTTACGAGCAGTACTTC. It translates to CASSTGFAGGIYEQYF.